This T cell receptor (beta chain) was found in a study of cytomegalovirus exposure and HLA in healthy donors. Study as a whole: Early on, a data release was issued that held roughly 80 million unique TCRs from HLA-typed donors. Across under 450 genotyped donors, around 80% landed in the Caucasian-associated ancestry cluster.

Note on this clone: Its specificity is not known.

Regarding the study as a whole: Later analysis demonstrated an association between a missense DCLRE1C variant and TCR beta V- and J-gene trimming.

The PCR contained 60 Vbeta and 13 Jbeta primers. Clones were sequenced by immunoSEQ multiplex PCR, and TCRdb holds only the in-frame ones, with some missing. Seen in this sample are around 140,000 clones; the ten most common clones hold around 1.5%. Per the germline V gene, CDR1 is MNHEY and CDR2 is SMNVEV (reference sequence). CDR3 length equals 15 residues. V was trimmed by 2 bases and J by 1 base, leaving 9 bases between them. The sample comprised PBMCs. The V gene is TRBV27, the J gene TRBJ1-5, with a possible D match to TRBD1 (5 bases). The sequence came from a woman in her 40s in good health and CMV-seronegative. The CDR3 DNA reads TGTGCCAGCAGTTTAAGGGGAGGAAGCAATCAGCCCCAGCATTTT. Translated, it gives CASSLRGGSNQPQHF.